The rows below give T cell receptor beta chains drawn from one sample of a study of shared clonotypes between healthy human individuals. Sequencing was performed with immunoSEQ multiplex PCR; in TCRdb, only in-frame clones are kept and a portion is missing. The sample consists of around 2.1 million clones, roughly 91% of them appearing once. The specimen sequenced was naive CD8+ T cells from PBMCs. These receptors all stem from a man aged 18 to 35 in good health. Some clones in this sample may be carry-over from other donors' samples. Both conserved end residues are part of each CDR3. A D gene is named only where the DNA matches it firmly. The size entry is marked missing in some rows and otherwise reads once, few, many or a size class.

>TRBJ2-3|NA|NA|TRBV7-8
TGTGCCAGCAGCCCGATGTGGGGGTCAGAGAGCCCAGATACGCAGTATTTT
CASSPMWGSESPDTQYF
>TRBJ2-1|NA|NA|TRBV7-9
TGTGCCAGCAGCCCTACGGTAAGCGGCTACAATGAGCAGTTCTTC
CASSPTVSGYNEQFF
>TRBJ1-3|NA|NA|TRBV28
TGTGCCAGCAGTTTTGGGATAACTGGAAACACCATATATTTT
CASSFGITGNTIYF
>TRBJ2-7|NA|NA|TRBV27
TGTGCCAGCAGTTACATCCCCCTCAACAACGAGCAGTACTTC
CASSYIPLNNEQYF
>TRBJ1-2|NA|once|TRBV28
TGTGCCAGCAGTTTAAGAGGGGGACGGAGATACTATGGCTACACCTTC
CASSLRGGRRYYGYTF
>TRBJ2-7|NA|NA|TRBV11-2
TGTGCCAGCAGTTCGGCACAGGCATACTCCTACGAGCAGTACTTC
CASSSAQAYSYEQYF
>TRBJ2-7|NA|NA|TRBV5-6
TGTGCCAGCAGCTTGGGTAGCGGTTCCTACGAGCAGTACTTC
CASSLGSGSYEQYF
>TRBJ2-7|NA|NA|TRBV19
TGTGCCAGTAGTATTCAGCCGCTCTACGAGCAGTACTTC
CASSIQPLYEQYF
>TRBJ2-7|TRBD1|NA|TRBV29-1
TGCAGCGTTTCTACCGGGACAGCAAATTACGAGCAGTACTTC
CSVSTGTANYEQYF
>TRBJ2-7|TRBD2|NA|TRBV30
TGTGCCTGGAGAGAACCGATGGGGCTAGCGGGGATCTCCTACGAGCAGTACTTC
CAWREPMGLAGISYEQYF
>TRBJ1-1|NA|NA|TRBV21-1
TGTGCCAGCAGCAAAGCGGATGGGACAGGGGTGAACACTGAAGCTTTCTTT
CASSKADGTGVNTEAFF
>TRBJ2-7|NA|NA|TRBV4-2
TGTGCCAGCAGCCAATGGACCGGGACCCTCAAACCCCACGAGCAGTACTTC
CASSQWTGTLKPHEQYF
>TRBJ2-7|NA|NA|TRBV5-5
TGTGCCAGCAGCTTGGACAGACTATCGTACGAGCAGTACTTC
CASSLDRLSYEQYF
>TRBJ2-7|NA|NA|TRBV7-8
TGTGCCAGCAGCCCCGGGAAATCCTACGAGCAGTACTTC
CASSPGKSYEQYF
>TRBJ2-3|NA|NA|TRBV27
TGTGCCAGCAGTTGGGGGGCCCCAGATACGCAGTATTTT
CASSWGAPDTQYF
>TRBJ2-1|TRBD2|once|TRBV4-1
TGCGCCAGCAGCCATCTTCTACGGGAGGGCCCCGGGGAGCAGTTCTTC
CASSHLLREGPGEQFF
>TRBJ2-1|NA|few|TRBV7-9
TGTGCCAGCAGCTTTTCCGTTAATGAGCAGTTCTTC
CASSFSVNEQFF
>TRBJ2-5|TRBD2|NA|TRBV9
TGTGCCAGCAGCGGAGGGACTAGCGGAAGCCGATACCAAGAGACCCAGTACTTC
CASSGGTSGSRYQETQYF
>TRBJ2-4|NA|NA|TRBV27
TGTGCCAGCAGTTTTGGAGGGCCCCTGTCCATTCAGTACTTC
CASSFGGPLSIQYF
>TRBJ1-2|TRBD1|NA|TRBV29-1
TGCAGCGTTGTCGTGACAGGGTTTACTTATGGCTACACCTTC
CSVVVTGFTYGYTF
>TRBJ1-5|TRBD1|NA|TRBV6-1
TGTGCCAGCAGCCTGGGACAGACCTACGGTCAGCCCCAGCATTTT
CASSLGQTYGQPQHF
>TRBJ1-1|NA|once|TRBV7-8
TGTGCCAGCAGCGTCGGTCCTATGAACATGAACACTGAAGCTTTCTTT
CASSVGPMNMNTEAFF
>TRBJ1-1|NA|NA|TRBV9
TGTGCCAGCAGCGTCCCCGTTGGGGGGATGAACACTGAAGCTTTCTTT
CASSVPVGGMNTEAFF
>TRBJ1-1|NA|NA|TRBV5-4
TGTGCCAGCAGCTTTGGGCATATGAACACTGAAGCTTTCTTT
CASSFGHMNTEAFF
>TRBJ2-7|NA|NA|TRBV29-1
TGCAGCTTTGGGGGGGGCTCAACCTACGAGCAGTACTTC
CSFGGGSTYEQYF
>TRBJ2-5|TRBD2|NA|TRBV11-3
TGTGCCAGCAGCCCAGTCCTCACTAGCGGGAGGAGAGAGACCCAGTACTTC
CASSPVLTSGRRETQYF
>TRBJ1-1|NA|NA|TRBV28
TGTGCCAGCAGTTACTTGGGGTATAAAAACACTGAAGCTTTCTTT
CASSYLGYKNTEAFF
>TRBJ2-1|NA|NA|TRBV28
TGTGCCAGCAGCCGGATGCCCACGGACTACATTTCGAATGAGCAGTTCTTC
CASSRMPTDYISNEQFF
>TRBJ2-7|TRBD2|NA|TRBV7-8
TGTGCCAGCAGCTCAGGACTAGCGGGTAGCTCCTACGAGCAGTACTTC
CASSSGLAGSSYEQYF
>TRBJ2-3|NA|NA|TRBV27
TGTGCCAGCAGTTTAGTGGGACGGAGCACAGATACGCAGTATTTT
CASSLVGRSTDTQYF
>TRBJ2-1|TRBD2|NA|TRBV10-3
TGTGCCATCAGTGACGGACTAGGCTACAATGAGCAGTTCTTC
CAISDGLGYNEQFF
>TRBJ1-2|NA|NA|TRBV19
TGTGCCAGTAGTCCTAATACCCCTGACTATGGCTACACCTTC
CASSPNTPDYGYTF
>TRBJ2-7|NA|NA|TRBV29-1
TGCAGCGTTGAAGATAGCGGCTCCTACGAGCAGTACTTC
CSVEDSGSYEQYF
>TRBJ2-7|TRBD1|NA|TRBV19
TGTGCCAGTAGTGTCCGACAGGGGGGCTCCTACGAGCAGTACTTC
CASSVRQGGSYEQYF
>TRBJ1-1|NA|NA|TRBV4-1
TGCGCCAGCAGCCAAGTCTTTGGGGATGGGGACACTGAAGCTTTCTTT
CASSQVFGDGDTEAFF
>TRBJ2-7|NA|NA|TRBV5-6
TGTGCCAGCAGCCCGGACAGAACCTACGAGCAGTACTTC
CASSPDRTYEQYF
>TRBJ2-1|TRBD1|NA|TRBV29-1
TGCAGCGTGATAACAGGGGGTGAGCAGTTCTTC
CSVITGGEQFF
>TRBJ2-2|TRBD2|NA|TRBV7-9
TGTGCCAGCGGGAGTAGCGGGAGAGGGACCGGGGAGCTGTTTTTT
CASGSSGRGTGELFF
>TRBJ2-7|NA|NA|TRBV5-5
TGTGCCAGCAGCTTAGACTGGTCCTACGAGCAGTACTTC
CASSLDWSYEQYF
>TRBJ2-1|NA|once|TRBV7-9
TGTGCCAGCAGCCTCCTGGGCTCCTACAATGAGCAGTTCTTC
CASSLLGSYNEQFF
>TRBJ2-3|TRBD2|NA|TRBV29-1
TGCAGCGTTTCGGGAGGTAATTGGGCCGCAGATACGCAGTATTTT
CSVSGGNWAADTQYF
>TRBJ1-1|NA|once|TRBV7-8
TGTGCCAGCAGTCCTCACGGAAAGGGGGACACTGAAGCTTTCTTT
CASSPHGKGDTEAFF
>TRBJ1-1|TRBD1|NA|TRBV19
TGTGCCAGTAGTACGGGACAGGGGGGAAACACTGAAGCTTTCTTT
CASSTGQGGNTEAFF
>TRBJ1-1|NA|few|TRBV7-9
TGTGCCAGCAGCTTAGCGGCGGGGGCCGGCACTGAAGCTTTCTTT
CASSLAAGAGTEAFF